This T cell receptor (beta chain) was sequenced in a study of blood T cell repertoires in COVID-19. Profiled with immunoSEQ multiplex PCR; TCRdb holds only in-frame clones, not every one. This sample carries under 130,000 clones, 80% to 90% of them seen once, and the ten largest clones take about 30%. Sample: peripheral blood. This TCR derives from an elderly woman with acute or convalescent COVID-19.

The CDR3 region is CASSLVQGISGELFF. The CDR3 DNA sequence: TGCGCCAGCAGCTTAGTACAGGGAATCTCCGGGGAGCTGTTTTTT. The chain is built from TRBV5-1 and TRBJ2-2; TRBD1 is a possible D gene (6 bases). CDR1 is SGHRS, CDR2 YFSETQ, per germline. The V gene lost 2 bases and the J gene lost 6 bases, with 14 bases spanning the gap. CDR3 length: 15 amino acids.